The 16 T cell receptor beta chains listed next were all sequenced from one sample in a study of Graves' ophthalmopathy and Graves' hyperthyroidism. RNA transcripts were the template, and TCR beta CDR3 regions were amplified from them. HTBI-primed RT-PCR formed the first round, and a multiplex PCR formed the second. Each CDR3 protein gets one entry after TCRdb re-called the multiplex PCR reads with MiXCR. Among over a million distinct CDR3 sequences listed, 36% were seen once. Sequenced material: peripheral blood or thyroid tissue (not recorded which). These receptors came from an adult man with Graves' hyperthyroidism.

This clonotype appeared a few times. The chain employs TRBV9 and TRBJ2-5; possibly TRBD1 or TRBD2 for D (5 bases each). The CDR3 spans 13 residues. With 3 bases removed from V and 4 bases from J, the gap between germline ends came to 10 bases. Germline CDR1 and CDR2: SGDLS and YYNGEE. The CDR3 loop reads CASSAGDPETQYF. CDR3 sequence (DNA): TGTGCCAGCAGCGCCGGGGACCCAGAGACCCAGTACTTC.

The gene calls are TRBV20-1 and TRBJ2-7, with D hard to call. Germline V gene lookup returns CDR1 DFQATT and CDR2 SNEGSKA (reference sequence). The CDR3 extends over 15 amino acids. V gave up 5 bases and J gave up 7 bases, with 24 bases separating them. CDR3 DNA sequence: TGCAGTGCTCTCCTGATTTGGGCCCAAACTTATGAGCAGTACTTC. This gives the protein CSALLIWAQTYEQYF.

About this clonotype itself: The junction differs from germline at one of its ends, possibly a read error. CDR3 bases: TGTGCCGGCAGCCCACAGGGATCCTATGGCTACACCTTC. Translating it yields CAGSPQGSYGYTF. The chain employs TRBV7-9 and TRBJ1-2; a possible D gene is TRBD1 (6 bases). The length of the CDR3 is 13 residues. Germline CDR1 is SEHNR and CDR2 is FQNEAQ (reference sequence).

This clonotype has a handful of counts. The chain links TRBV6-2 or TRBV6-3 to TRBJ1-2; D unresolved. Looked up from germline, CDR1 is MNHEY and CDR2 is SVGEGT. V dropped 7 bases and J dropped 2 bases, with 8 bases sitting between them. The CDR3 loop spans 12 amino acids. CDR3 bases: TGTGCCAGCATGACGGCGAACTATGGCTACACCTTC. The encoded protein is CASMTANYGYTF.

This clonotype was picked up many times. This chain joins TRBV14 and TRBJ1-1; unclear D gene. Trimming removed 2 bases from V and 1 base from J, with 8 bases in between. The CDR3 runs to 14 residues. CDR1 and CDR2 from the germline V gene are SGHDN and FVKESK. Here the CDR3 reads CASSQYYSNTEAFF. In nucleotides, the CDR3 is TGTGCCAGCAGCCAATACTACTCGAACACTGAAGCTTTCTTT.

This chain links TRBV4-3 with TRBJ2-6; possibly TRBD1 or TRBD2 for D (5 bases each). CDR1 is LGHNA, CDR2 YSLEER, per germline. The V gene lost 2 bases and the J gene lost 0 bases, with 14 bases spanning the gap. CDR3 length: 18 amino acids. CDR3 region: CASSQPRDLGSGANVLTF. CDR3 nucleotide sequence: TGCGCCAGCAGCCAACCCCGGGACCTGGGCTCTGGGGCCAACGTCCTGACTTTC.

The CDR3: CASSTSTGGEAFF. CDR3 nucleotide sequence: TGTGCCAGCAGTACCTCAACAGGGGGGGAAGCTTTCTTT. V and J are TRBV7-9 and TRBJ1-1, with TRBD1 matching 8 bases. The CDR3 loop spans 13 amino acids. Per germline, CDR1 SEHNR and CDR2 FQNEAQ (reference sequence). Trimming removed 6 bases from V and 8 bases from J; junction bases left unmatched: 8.

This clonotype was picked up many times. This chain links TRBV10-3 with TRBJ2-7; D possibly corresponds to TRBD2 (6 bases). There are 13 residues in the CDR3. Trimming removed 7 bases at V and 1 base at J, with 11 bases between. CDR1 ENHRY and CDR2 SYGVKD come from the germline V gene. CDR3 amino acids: CAITTGESYEQYF. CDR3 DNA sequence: TGTGCCATCACGACGGGGGAATCCTACGAGCAGTACTTC.

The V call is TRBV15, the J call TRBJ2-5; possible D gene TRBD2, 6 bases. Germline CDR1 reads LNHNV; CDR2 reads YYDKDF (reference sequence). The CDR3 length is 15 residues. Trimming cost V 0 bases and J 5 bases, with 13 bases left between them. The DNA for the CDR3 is TGTGCCACCAGCAGAGAAGAGCGGGCAGGGGAGACCCAGTACTTC. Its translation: CATSREERAGETQYF.

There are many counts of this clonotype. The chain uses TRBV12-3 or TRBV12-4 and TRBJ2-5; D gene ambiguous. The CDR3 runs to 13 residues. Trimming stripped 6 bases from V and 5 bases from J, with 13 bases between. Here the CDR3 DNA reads TGTGCCAGCAGCGGACCCATTCGGGAGACCCAGTACTTC. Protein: CASSGPIRETQYF.

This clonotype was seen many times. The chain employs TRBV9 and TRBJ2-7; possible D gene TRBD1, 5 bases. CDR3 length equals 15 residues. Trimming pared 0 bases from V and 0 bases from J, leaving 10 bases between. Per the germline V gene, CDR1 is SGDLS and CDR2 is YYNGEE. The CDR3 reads CASSVGAQGSYEQYF. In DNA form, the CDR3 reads TGTGCCAGCAGCGTAGGAGCGCAGGGCTCCTACGAGCAGTACTTC.

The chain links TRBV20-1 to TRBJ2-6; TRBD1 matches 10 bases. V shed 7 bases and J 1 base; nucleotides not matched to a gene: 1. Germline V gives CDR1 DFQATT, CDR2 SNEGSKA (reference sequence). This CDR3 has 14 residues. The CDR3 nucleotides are TGCAGTGGGACAGGGGGGTCTGGGGCCAACGTCCTGACTTTC. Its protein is CSGTGGSGANVLTF.

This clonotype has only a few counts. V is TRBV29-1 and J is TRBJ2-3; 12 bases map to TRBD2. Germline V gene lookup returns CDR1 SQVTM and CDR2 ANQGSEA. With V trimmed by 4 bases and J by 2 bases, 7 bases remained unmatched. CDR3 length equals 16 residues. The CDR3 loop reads CSVGTASGRVTDTQYF. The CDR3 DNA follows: TGCAGCGTTGGTACGGCTAGCGGGAGGGTCACAGATACGCAGTATTTT.

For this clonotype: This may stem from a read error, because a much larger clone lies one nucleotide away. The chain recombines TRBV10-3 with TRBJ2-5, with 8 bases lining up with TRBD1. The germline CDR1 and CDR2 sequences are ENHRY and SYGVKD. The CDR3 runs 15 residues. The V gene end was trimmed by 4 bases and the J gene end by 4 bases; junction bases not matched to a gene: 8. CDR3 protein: CAISGGQGALETQYF. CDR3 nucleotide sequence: TGTGCCATCAGTGGGGGGCAGGGGGCTCTAGAGACCCAGTACTTC.

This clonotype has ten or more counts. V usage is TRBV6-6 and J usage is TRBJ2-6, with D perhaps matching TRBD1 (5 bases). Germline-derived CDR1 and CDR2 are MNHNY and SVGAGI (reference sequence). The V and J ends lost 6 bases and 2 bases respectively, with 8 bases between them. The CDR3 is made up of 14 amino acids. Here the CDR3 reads CASRTGPGANVLTF. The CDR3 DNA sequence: TGTGCCAGCAGAACAGGTCCTGGGGCCAACGTCCTGACTTTC.

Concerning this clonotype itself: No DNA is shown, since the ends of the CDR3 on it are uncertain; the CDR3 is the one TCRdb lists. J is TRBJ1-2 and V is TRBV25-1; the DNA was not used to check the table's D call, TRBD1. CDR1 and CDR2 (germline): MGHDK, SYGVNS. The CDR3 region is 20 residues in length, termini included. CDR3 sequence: CDSSIYLCSVGTGSIYGYTF.